Listed here are 27 T cell receptor beta chains from one sample, sequenced in a study of T cell responses to AZD1222 COVID-19 vaccine. Repertoires were generated with immunoSEQ multiplex PCR, while TCRdb's copy carries only in-frame clones and drops some. The table has 150,000 to 200,000 clones, 85% to 90% seen once. Sequenced material: peripheral blood, taken on day 0 of AZD1222 vaccination. The receptors come from an adult in good health.

The chain employs TRBV2 and TRBJ1-6, with D possibly matching TRBD1 (5 bases). Germline lookup yields CDR1 SNHLY and CDR2 FYNNEI. The CDR3 runs 15 residues. V lost 2 bases and J 5 bases, leaving 10 bases between the germline ends. The CDR3 region has the DNA TGTGCCAGCAGTGAATCCGGACACGATAATTCACCCCTCCACTTT. Translating it yields CASSESGHDNSPLHF.

The chain joins TRBV28 to TRBJ1-2, with unresolved D. Germline assignment: CDR1 MDHEN and CDR2 SYDVKM. Trimming shortened V by 7 bases and J by 8 bases, and 14 bases separated the two germline ends. There are 12 residues in the CDR3. The CDR3 DNA reads as TGTGCCAGCACCCTGGAGGGCCGGGGCTACACCTTC. Its translation is CASTLEGRGYTF.

The rearrangement uses TRBV5-1 and TRBJ1-2; maybe TRBD1 (5 bases). The CDR3 is 14 residues long. Germline V gives CDR1 SGHRS, CDR2 YFSETQ. Trimming stripped 0 bases from V and 3 bases from J, with 9 bases between. In DNA, the CDR3 is TGCGCCAGCAGCTTGGCAGGGAAAGACTATGGCTACACCTTC. Residues: CASSLAGKDYGYTF.

This chain joins TRBV16 and TRBJ1-2, with D possibly TRBD1 on 5 matching bases. V shed 4 bases and J shed 8 bases, with 20 bases lying between them. CDR3 length equals 15 residues. Germline-derived CDR1 and CDR2 are KGHSY and FQNENV. Here the CDR3 reads CASSRTTITLGGYTF. CDR3 nucleotides: TGTGCCAGCAGCCGGACAACTATCACCCTGGGAGGCTACACCTTC.

The gene calls are TRBV7-2 and TRBJ2-7; tentatively, D is TRBD2 (5 bases). The V end lost 4 bases, the J end lost 3 bases, and 16 bases lay between the germline ends. The CDR3 runs 15 residues. Looked up from germline, CDR1 is SGHTA and CDR2 is FQGNSA. CDR3: CASSYQEGRHYEQYF. The CDR3 nucleotides are TGTGCCAGCAGCTACCAAGAGGGTAGACACTACGAGCAGTACTTC.

The V call is TRBV9, the J call TRBJ1-2; D not certain. V dropped 0 bases and J dropped 5 bases, with 11 bases sitting between them. Germline assignment: CDR1 SGDLS and CDR2 YYNGEE. CDR3 length equals 14 residues. The CDR3 here is CASSVEGTAYGYTF. CDR3 in DNA: TGTGCCAGCAGCGTAGAGGGAACAGCTTATGGCTACACCTTC.

This clone was seen more than once but under ten times. V is TRBV29-1 and J is TRBJ2-7, with 7 nucleotides matching TRBD1. The CDR3 covers 14 residues. With V trimmed by 7 bases and J by 7 bases, 16 bases remained unmatched. Germline V gene lookup returns CDR1 SQVTM and CDR2 ANQGSEA. The CDR3 spells CSASLSTAGGEQYF. In nucleotides, the CDR3 is TGCAGCGCATCACTGAGTACCGCAGGGGGAGAGCAGTACTTC.

The genes are TRBV6-5 and TRBJ1-6; 7 bases are shared with TRBD1. Germline-derived CDR1 and CDR2 are MNHEY and SVGAGI. V gave up 6 bases and J gave up 7 bases; unmatched junction bases: 6. CDR3 size: 14 residues. The CDR3 protein is CASSPGTANSPLHF. The CDR3 DNA sequence: TGTGCCAGCAGCCCCGGGACAGCGAATTCACCCCTCCACTTT.

This rearrangement joins TRBV5-1 to TRBJ2-1, with D perhaps matching TRBD2 (6 bases). Germline CDR1 and CDR2: SGHRS and YFSETQ. The ends were cut back, 0 bases at V and 7 bases at J, with 14 bases in the middle. This CDR3 has 15 residues. CDR3 DNA: TGCGCCAGCAGCTTGGTGGCTAATAGCGGTAATGAGCAGTTCTTC. As protein: CASSLVANSGNEQFF.

DNA of the CDR3: TGCGCCAGCAGCTTATTGCCAGGGGGCTCCTACGAGCAGTACTTC. Residues: CASSLLPGGSYEQYF. The V call is TRBV5-1, the J call TRBJ2-7; 7 bases align to TRBD1. V shed 2 bases and J 0 bases; nucleotides not matched to a gene: 5. Germline CDR1 is SGHRS and CDR2 is YFSETQ. The CDR3 covers 15 residues.

Comments on this clone: At one of its ends the junction is not consistent with the germline gene, which may arise from a read error. The chain combines TRBV27 with TRBJ1-2; 8 positions agree with TRBD1. The CDR3 totals 14 residues. Germline loops: CDR1 MNHEY, CDR2 SMNVEV (reference sequence). The CDR3, as DNA: TGTGCCAGCAGCCCCACGGGACAGGTCTATCGCTACACCTTC. Translated, it gives CASSPTGQVYRYTF.

The chain recombines TRBV12-3 or TRBV12-4 with TRBJ1-2; D call uncertain. Trimming stripped 3 bases from V and 8 bases from J, with 7 bases between. The CDR3 is 11 amino acids. The DNA of the CDR3 is TGTGCCAGCAGTTTTTCGGTCGGCTACACCTTC. Encoded protein: CASSFSVGYTF.

This clone was detected only once. The chain combines TRBV2 with TRBJ1-2; a possible D gene is TRBD1 (5 bases). V was shortened by 2 bases and J by 6 bases, with 10 bases between the two germline ends. The CDR3 runs to 13 residues. CDR1 SNHLY and CDR2 FYNNEI come from the germline V gene. The CDR3 nucleotides read TGTGCCAGCAGTGAATCGGGGCAAGATGGCTACACCTTC. The encoded protein is CASSESGQDGYTF. The whole variable domain, filled in from reference TRBV2 and TRBJ1-2, reads EPEVTQTPSHQVTQMGQEVILRCVPISNHLYFYWYRQILGQKVEFLVSFYNNEISEKSEIFDDQFSVERPDGSNFTLKIRSTKLEDSAMYFCASSESGQDGYTFGSGTRLTVV.

This chain connects TRBV28 to TRBJ1-6, with D unclear. CDR1 MDHEN and CDR2 SYDVKM come from the germline V gene. With 5 bases removed from V and 9 bases from J, the gap between germline ends came to 14 bases. The CDR3 spans 14 residues. The DNA of the CDR3 is TGTGCCAGCAGTCCTCTGCTTAAGCCTTCACCCCTCCACTTT. Protein: CASSPLLKPSPLHF.

The CDR3 is CSVQGRTDTQYF. In nucleotides, the CDR3 is TGTAGTGTCCAGGGGAGAACAGATACGCAGTATTTT. The chain combines TRBV30 with TRBJ2-3; possible D gene TRBD1, 6 bases. CDR1 is GTSNPN and CDR2 is SVGIG in the germline V gene (reference sequence). This CDR3 region has 12 residues.

This clone was picked up one time. V is TRBV29-1 and J is TRBJ1-5, with 8 nucleotides matching TRBD1. Germline CDR1 is SQVTM and CDR2 is ANQGSEA. The CDR3 runs 14 residues. The V and J ends lost 6 bases and 6 bases, in that order; junction bases with no gene match: 10. The CDR3 spells CSVGDGQGRQPQHF. Written as DNA, the CDR3 is TGCAGCGTGGGAGACGGACAGGGACGTCAGCCCCAGCATTTT.

V usage is TRBV24-1 and J usage is TRBJ1-2; weak D call: TRBD1 (6 bases). CDR3 size: 13 residues. Trimming took off 6 bases at V and 3 bases at J, with 10 bases between the two ends. Per germline, CDR1 KGHDR and CDR2 SFDVKD. CDR3: CATSQGQYYGYTF. CDR3 DNA sequence: TGTGCCACCAGTCAGGGGCAGTACTATGGCTACACCTTC.

CDR3 amino acids: CASRIRTGGEETQYF. The CDR3 DNA is TGTGCCAGTCGCATCAGGACAGGGGGCGAGGAGACCCAGTACTTC. V gene TRBV19 combines with J gene TRBJ2-5, with 11 bases that match TRBD1. Trimming took 8 bases from V and 5 from J; bases not matched to a gene: 10. In germline, CDR1 is LNHDA, CDR2 SQIVND (reference sequence). The CDR3 loop spans 15 amino acids.

The V gene is TRBV18, the J gene TRBJ1-2, with D uncertain. Trimming took 1 base from V and 3 from J, leaving 9 bases between them. The CDR3 has 14 residues. The germline V gene encodes CDR1 KGHSH and CDR2 LQKENI. The CDR3 region is CASSPQGRDYGYTF. The CDR3 DNA follows: TGTGCCAGCTCACCACAGGGAAGGGACTATGGCTACACCTTC.

V gene TRBV19 combines with J gene TRBJ2-6; a weak D match, TRBD1 (5 bases). This CDR3 has 17 residues. The V end was cut by 7 bases, the J end by 0 bases, with 16 bases between. Germline lookup yields CDR1 LNHDA and CDR2 SQIVND (reference sequence). CDR3 in amino acids: CASIGALYSSGANVLTF. Here the CDR3 DNA reads TGTGCCAGTATTGGGGCATTGTACAGCTCTGGGGCCAACGTCCTGACTTTC.

V usage is TRBV5-6 and J usage is TRBJ1-5; 12 positions match TRBD1. The J segment lost 7 bases and the V segment lost 3 bases, leaving 2 bases of the junction unmatched. Germline CDR1 SGHDT, CDR2 YYEEEE. There are 14 residues in the CDR3. The CDR3 DNA is TGTGCCAGCAGCTACGGGACAGGGGGCCAGCCCCAGCATTTT. Protein sequence: CASSYGTGGQPQHF.

V usage is TRBV6-5 and J usage is TRBJ1-2; 8 bases line up with TRBD1. CDR3 length: 14 amino acids. After removal of 6 bases from V and 4 bases from J, the junction contained 7 bases not matched to a gene. In germline, CDR1 is MNHEY, CDR2 SVGAGI. The CDR3 sequence: CASRWTGRTYGYTF. CDR3 DNA sequence: TGTGCCAGCAGATGGACAGGGAGGACCTATGGCTACACCTTC.

V usage is TRBV10-3 and J usage is TRBJ2-5, with 12 bases that match TRBD2. The CDR3 is made up of 15 amino acids. Trimming at V came to 0 bases and at J to 4 bases, leaving 0 bases not matched to a gene. The V gene's germline CDR1 is ENHRY and CDR2 SYGVKD. The CDR3 bases are TGTGCCATCAGTGAGTCGACTAGCGGGAGAGAGACCCAGTACTTC. Protein sequence: CAISESTSGRETQYF.

The chain combines TRBV15 with TRBJ2-7, with D unresolved. The CDR3 covers 14 residues. Trimming took 0 bases from V and 4 from J, leaving 10 bases between them. Germline V gene lookup returns CDR1 LNHNV and CDR2 YYDKDF (reference sequence). CDR3 nucleotide sequence: TGTGCCACCAGCAGAGACGAAGGTCTTTACGAGCAGTACTTC. Its translation is CATSRDEGLYEQYF.

V gene TRBV19 combines with J gene TRBJ2-7; TRBD1 aligns across 9 bases. There are 11 residues in the CDR3. Germline-derived CDR1 and CDR2 are LNHDA and SQIVND (reference sequence). V shed 9 bases, J shed 6 bases, and the junction held 3 bases outside the gene matches. CDR3 in DNA: TGTGCCAGCAAGACAGGGGGCGAGCAGTACTTC. Its protein is CASKTGGEQYF.

The count of this clone is one. This sequence joins TRBV2 and TRBJ1-2; unclear D gene. V was shortened by 11 bases and J by 6 bases, with 13 bases between the two germline ends. In germline, CDR1 is SNHLY, CDR2 FYNNEI. This CDR3 contains 11 residues. The CDR3 region is CAGQLPHGYTF. DNA for the CDR3: TGTGCCGGTCAATTGCCCCATGGCTACACCTTC. The entire variable domain, with the rest obtained from reference TRBV2 and TRBJ1-2, is as follows: EPEVTQTPSHQVTQMGQEVILRCVPISNHLYFYWYRQILGQKVEFLVSFYNNEISEKSEIFDDQFSVERPDGSNFTLKIRSTKLEDSAMYFCAGQLPHGYTFGSGTRLTVV.

The gene calls are TRBV11-3 and TRBJ2-1; possible D gene TRBD2, 6 bases. V was cut by 6 bases and J by 10 bases, with 10 bases left in between. This CDR3 spans 11 amino acids. Germline V CDR1 and CDR2: SGHNT, YENEEA. CDR3 region: CASSHGLEQFF. The CDR3 DNA reads as TGTGCCAGCAGTCACGGACTAGAGCAGTTCTTC.